These T cell receptor beta chains were read from a single sample in a study of long-term antiretroviral therapy in people with HIV. Profiling relied on immunoSEQ multiplex PCR, and the TCRdb table lists in-frame clones only, not all of them. This sample has about 21,000 clones, with about nine tenths found just once. The specimen was unsorted PBMCs, collected 0.2 years before starting antiretroviral therapy. The receptors shown here come from a man younger than 30 with HIV. Each CDR3 is given with its conserved first and last residue. Some rows mark clone size as missing; the rest say once, few, many or name a class of expanded clone.

size	length	V	CDR3
.	16	TRBV4-1	CASSYPLGVTTDTQYF
.	14	TRBV6-1	CASSGVGGNNEQFF
.	18	TRBV13	CASSLVPRSAGGTDTQYF
.	12	TRBV19	CASGLPAGEQYF
once	15	TRBV5-4	CASSAGQTFNSPLHF
.	15	TRBV11-3	CASSPDGGDTGELFF
.	15	TRBV5-6	CASSFRTTRGNTIYF
.	14	TRBV7-8	CASSIQGPNEKLFF
.	18	TRBV19	CASRSTLRLAGEGGELFF
.	17	TRBV13	CASSLGGGLGPPYEQYF
.	15	TRBV12-5	CASGLRSGVEETQYF
.	16	TRBV4-3	CASSQDPGRTNEKLFF
once	16	TRBV7-8	CASSLLEGGGGLPQHF